This TCR beta chain came from a study of neurological immune-mediated disorders. TCRdb analysed the 5' RACE reads with MiXCR anew, one entry per CDR3 protein. Of roughly 27,000 distinct CDR3 sequences in the sample, around 21% are singletons; the top ten hold about a sixth. Trimming took off 4 bases at V and 3 bases at J, with 7 bases between the two ends. This CDR3 has 12 residues. Looked up from germline, CDR1 is SEHNR and CDR2 is FQNEAQ (reference sequence). This clonotype was counted ten times or more. This TCR was recovered from a woman aged 60-75 years in good health. The sequenced sample was PBMCs. J is TRBJ2-7 and V is TRBV7-9; D gene ambiguous. The CDR3 nucleotides read TGTGCCAGCAGCTACCGTTACTACGAGCAGTACTTC. Its translation: CASSYRYYEQYF. Based on the CDR3 plus reference TRBV7-9 and TRBJ2-7, the full variable domain is DTGVSQNPRHKITKRGQNVTFRCDPISEHNRLYWYRQTLGQGPEFLTYFQNEAQLEKSRLLSDRFSAERPKGSFSTLEIQRTEQGDSAMYLCASSYRYYEQYFGPGTRLTVT.